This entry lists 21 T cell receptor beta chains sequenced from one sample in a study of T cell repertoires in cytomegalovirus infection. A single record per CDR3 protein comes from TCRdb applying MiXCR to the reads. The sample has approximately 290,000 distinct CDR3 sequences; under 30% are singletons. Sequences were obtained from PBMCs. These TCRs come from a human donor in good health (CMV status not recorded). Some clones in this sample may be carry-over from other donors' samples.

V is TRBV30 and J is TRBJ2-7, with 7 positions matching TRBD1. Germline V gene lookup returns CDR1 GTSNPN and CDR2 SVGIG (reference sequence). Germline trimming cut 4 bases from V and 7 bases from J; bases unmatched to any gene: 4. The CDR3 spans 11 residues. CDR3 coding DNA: TGTGCCTGGACGACAGGGTGGGAGCAGTACTTC. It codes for CAWTTGWEQYF.

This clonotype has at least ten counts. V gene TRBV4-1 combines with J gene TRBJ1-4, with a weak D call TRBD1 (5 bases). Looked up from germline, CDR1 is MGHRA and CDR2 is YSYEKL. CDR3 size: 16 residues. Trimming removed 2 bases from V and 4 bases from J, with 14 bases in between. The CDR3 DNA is TGCGCCAGCAGCCAACTTCCGGGACCTTTTAATGAAAAACTGTTTTTT. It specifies CASSQLPGPFNEKLFF.

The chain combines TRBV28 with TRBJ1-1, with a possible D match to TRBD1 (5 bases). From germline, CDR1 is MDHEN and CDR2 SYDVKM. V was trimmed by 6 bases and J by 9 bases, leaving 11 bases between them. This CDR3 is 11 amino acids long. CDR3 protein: CASSLDRKAFF. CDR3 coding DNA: TGTGCCAGCAGCCTCGACAGAAAAGCTTTCTTT.

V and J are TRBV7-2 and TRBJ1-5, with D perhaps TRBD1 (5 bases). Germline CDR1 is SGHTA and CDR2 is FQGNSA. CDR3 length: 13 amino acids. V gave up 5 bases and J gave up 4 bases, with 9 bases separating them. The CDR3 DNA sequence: TGTGCCAGCAGCACTCGACAGAATCAGCCCCAGCATTTT. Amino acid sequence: CASSTRQNQPQHF.

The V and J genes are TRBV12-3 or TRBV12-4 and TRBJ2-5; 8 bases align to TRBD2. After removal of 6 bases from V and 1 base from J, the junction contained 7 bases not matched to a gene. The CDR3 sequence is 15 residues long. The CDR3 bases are TGTGCCAGCAGCCCCAGGACTAGCCGCCAAGAGACCCAGTACTTC. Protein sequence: CASSPRTSRQETQYF.

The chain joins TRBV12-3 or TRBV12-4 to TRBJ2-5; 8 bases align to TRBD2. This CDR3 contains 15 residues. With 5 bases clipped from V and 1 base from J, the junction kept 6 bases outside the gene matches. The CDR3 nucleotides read TGTGCCAGCAGTCCGGGGGCGGGGGGCCAAGAGACCCAGTACTTC. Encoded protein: CASSPGAGGQETQYF.

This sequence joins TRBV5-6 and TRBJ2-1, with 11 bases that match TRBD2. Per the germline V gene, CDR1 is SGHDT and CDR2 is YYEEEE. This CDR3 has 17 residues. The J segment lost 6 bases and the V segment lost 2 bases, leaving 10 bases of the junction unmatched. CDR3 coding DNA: TGTGCCAGCAGCTTTCAGCCGACTAGCGGGAACCTCAATGAGCAGTTCTTC. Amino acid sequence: CASSFQPTSGNLNEQFF.

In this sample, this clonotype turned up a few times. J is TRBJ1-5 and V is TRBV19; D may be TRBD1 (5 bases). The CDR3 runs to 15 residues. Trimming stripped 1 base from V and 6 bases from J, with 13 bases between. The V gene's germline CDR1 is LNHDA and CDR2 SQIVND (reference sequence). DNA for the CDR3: TGTGCCAGTAGTATAGGGGGGATGATGCGTCAGCCCCAGCATTTT. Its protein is CASSIGGMMRQPQHF.

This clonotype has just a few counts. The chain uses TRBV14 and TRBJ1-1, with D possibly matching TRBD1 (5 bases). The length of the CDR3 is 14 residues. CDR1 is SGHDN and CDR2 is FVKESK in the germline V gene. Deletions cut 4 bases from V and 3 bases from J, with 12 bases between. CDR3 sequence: CASSPPGVYTEAFF. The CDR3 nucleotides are TGTGCCAGCAGCCCCCCGGGGGTGTACACTGAAGCTTTCTTT.

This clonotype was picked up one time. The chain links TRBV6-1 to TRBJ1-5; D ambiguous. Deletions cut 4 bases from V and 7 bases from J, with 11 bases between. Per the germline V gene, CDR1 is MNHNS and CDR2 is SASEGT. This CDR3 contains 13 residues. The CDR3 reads CASSGARGQPQHF. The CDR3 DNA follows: TGTGCCAGCAGTGGGGCTCGAGGGCAGCCCCAGCATTTT.

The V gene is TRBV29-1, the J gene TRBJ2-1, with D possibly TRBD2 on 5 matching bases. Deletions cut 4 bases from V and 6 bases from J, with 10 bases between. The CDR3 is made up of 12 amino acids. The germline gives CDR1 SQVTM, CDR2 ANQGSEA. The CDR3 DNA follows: TGCAGCGTTGCAGAACTAGTCAATGAGCAGTTCTTC. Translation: CSVAELVNEQFF.

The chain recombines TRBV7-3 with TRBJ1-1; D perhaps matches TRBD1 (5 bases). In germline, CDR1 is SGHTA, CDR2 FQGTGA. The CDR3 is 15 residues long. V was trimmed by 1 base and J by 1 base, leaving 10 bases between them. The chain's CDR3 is CASSLMGGQNTEAFF. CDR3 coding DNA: TGTGCCAGCAGCTTAATGGGAGGACAGAACACTGAAGCTTTCTTT.

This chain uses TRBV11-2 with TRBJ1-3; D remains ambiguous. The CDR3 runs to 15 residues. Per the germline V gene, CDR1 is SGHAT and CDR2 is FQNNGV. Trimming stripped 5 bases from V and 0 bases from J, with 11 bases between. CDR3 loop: CASSEHRNSGNTIYF. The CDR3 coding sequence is TGTGCCAGCAGCGAACACCGCAACTCTGGAAACACCATATATTTT.

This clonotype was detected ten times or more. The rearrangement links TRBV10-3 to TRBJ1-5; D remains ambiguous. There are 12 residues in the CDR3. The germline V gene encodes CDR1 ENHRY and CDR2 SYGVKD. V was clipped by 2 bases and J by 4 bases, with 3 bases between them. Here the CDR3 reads CAISEENQPQHF. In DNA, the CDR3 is TGTGCCATCAGTGAGGAGAATCAGCCCCAGCATTTT.

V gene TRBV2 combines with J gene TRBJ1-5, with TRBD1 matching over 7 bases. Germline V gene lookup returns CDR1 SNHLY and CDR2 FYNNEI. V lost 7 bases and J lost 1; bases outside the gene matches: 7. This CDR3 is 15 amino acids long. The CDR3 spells CASIRDSGSNQPQHF. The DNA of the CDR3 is TGTGCCAGCATTCGGGACAGTGGAAGCAATCAGCCCCAGCATTTT.

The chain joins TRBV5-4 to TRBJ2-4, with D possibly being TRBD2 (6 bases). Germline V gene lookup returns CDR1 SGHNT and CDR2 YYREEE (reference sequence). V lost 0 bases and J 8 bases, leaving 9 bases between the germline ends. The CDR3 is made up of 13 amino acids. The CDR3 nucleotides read TGTGCCAGCAGCTTGGTAGGGGAGGACATTCAGTACTTC. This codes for CASSLVGEDIQYF.

The CDR3 DNA sequence: TGCGCCAGCAGCCAAGATTTTGGGGGTCGACCCCAGCATTTT. This sequence encodes CASSQDFGGRPQHF. V is TRBV4-3 and J is TRBJ1-5, with D possibly matching TRBD1 (5 bases). CDR3 size: 14 residues. V lost 0 bases, J lost 10 bases, and 13 bases lay in between. Germline assignment: CDR1 LGHNA and CDR2 YSLEER.

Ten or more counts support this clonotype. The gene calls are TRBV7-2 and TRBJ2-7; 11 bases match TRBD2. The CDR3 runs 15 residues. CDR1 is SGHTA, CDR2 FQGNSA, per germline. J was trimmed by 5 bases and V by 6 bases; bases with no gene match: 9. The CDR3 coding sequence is TGTGCCAGCAGTCAACTAGCGGGAGCTCCCAACGAGCAGTACTTC. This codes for CASSQLAGAPNEQYF.

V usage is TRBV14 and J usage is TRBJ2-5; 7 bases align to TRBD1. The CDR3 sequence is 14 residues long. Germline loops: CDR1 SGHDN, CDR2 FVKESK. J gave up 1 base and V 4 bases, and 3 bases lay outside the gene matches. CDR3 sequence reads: CASSPGQVQETQYF. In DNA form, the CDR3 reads TGTGCCAGCAGCCCTGGACAGGTCCAAGAGACCCAGTACTTC. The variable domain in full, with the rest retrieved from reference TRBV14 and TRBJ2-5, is EAGVTQFPSHSVIEKGQTVTLRCDPISGHDNLYWYRRVMGKEIKFLLHFVKESKQDESGMPNNRFLAERTGGTYSTLKVQPAELEDSGVYFCASSPGQVQETQYFGPGTRLLVL.

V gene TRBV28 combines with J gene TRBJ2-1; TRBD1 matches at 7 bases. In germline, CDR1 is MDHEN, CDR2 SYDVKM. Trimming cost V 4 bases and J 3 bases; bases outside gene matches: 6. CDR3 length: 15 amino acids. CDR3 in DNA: TGTGCCAGCAGTTCGCTAGGGGGCAGCTACAATGAGCAGTTCTTC. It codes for CASSSLGGSYNEQFF.

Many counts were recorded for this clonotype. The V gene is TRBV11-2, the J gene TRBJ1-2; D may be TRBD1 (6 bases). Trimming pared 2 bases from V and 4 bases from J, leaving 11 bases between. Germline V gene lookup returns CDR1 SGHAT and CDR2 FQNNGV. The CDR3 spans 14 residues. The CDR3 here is CASSLIGQIYGYTF. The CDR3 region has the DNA TGTGCCAGCAGCTTAATTGGACAGATCTATGGCTACACCTTC.